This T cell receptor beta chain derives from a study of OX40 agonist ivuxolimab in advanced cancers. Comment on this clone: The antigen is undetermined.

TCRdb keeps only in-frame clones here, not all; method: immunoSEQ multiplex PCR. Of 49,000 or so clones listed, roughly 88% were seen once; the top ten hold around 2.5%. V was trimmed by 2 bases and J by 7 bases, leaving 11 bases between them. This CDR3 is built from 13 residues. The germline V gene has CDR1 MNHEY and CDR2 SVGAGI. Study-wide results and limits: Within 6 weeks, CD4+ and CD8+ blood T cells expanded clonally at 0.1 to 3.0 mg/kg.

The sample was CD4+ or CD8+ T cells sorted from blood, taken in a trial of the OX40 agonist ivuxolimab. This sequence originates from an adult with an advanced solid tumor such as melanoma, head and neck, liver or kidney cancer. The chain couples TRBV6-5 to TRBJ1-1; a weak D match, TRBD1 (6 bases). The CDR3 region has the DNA TGTGCCAGCAGTTACCCGGGGGGCCGTGAAGCTTTCTTT. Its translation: CASSYPGGREAFF.